This T cell receptor beta chain was recovered during a study of T cell changes during pregnancy in multiple sclerosis. Between the trimmed V and J ends, which lost 3 bases and 4 bases, there was a span of 10 bases. The germline V gene encodes CDR1 LGHNA and CDR2 YSLEER. The CDR3 is 13 amino acids. TCRdb keeps only in-frame clones here, not all; method: immunoSEQ multiplex PCR. The sample lists 20,000 or so clones, 80% to 90% seen once, with about 5.8% in the top ten. The sequencing here drew on CD8+ T cells from peripheral blood mononuclear cells, taken in the third trimester of pregnancy. The V and J genes are TRBV4-3 and TRBJ2-7; TRBD1 might be the D (6 bases). The receptor was isolated from a female donor in good health, enrolled as a control in a pregnancy study. In DNA form, the CDR3 reads TGCGCCAGCAGCCAGAGAACAGGGTACGAGCAGTACTTC. It yields the protein CASSQRTGYEQYF.